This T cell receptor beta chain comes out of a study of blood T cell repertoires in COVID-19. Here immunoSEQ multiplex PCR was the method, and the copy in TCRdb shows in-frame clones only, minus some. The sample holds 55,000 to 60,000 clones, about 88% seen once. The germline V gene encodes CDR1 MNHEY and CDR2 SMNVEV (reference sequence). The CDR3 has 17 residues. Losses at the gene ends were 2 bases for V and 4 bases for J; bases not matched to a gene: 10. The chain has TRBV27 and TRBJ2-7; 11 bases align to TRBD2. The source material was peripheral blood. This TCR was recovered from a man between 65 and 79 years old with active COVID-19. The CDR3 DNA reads TGTGCCAGCAGTTTAGCCGGGACTAGCGGAGCCCGGTACGAGCAGTACTTC. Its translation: CASSLAGTSGARYEQYF.